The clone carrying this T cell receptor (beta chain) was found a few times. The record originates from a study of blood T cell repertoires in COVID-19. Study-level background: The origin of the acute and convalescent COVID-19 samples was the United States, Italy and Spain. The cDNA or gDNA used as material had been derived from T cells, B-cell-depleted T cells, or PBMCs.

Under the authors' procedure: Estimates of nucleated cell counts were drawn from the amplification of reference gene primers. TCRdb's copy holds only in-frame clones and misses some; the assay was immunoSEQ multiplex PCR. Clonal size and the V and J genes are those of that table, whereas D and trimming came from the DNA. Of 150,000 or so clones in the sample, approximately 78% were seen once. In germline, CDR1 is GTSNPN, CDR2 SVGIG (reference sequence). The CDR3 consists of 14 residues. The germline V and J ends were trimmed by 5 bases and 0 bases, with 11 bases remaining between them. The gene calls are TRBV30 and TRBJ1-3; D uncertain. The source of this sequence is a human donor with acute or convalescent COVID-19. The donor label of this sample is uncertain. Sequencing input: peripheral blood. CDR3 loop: CAWATGSSGNTIYF. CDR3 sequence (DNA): TGTGCCTGGGCCACCGGGAGCTCTGGAAACACCATATATTTT.